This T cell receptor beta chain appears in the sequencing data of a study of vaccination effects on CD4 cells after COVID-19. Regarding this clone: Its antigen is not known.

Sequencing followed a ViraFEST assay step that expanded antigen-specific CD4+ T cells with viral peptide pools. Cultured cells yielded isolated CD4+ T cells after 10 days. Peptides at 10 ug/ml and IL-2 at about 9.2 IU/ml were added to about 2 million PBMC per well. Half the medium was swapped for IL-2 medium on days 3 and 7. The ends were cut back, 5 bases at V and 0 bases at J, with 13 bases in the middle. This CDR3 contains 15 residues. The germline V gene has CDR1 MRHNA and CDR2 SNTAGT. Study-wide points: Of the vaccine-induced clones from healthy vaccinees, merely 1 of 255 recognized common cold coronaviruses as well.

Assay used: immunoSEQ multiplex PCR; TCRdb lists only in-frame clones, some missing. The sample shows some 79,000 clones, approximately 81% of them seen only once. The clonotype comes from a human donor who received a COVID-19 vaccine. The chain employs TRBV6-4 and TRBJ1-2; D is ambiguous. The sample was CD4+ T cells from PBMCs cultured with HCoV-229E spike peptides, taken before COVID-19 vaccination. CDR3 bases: TGTGCCAGCAGTTCCGACGGAATTACTAACTATGGCTACACCTTC. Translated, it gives CASSSDGITNYGYTF.